These 26 T cell receptor beta chains share one sample of origin, sequenced in a study of T cells in Graves' hyperthyroidism and ophthalmopathy. Amplification of TCR beta CDR3 regions was performed using RNA transcripts as template. The HTBI primer set served for first-round RT-PCR of the TCR CDR3. TCRdb reanalysed the multiplex PCR reads using MiXCR and keeps one entry per CDR3 protein. The sample contains approximately 510,000 distinct CDR3 sequences, 20% of which appear only once. Sequences were obtained from blood. These receptors were taken from a man aged 18-30 years with Graves' hyperthyroidism.

The V gene is TRBV11-1, the J gene TRBJ1-1; no firm D call. CDR1 and CDR2 from the germline V gene are SGHAT and FQDESV (reference sequence). This CDR3 region has 16 residues. With 2 bases removed from V and 0 bases from J, the gap between germline ends came to 13 bases. The CDR3 loop reads CASSLNGAGVNTEAFF. The DNA of the CDR3 is TGTGCCAGCAGCTTAAATGGTGCAGGAGTGAACACTGAAGCTTTCTTT.

The chain has TRBV5-1 and TRBJ2-2; TRBD2 is a possible D gene (6 bases). The germline V gene encodes CDR1 SGHRS and CDR2 YFSETQ. V was trimmed by 2 bases and J by 5 bases, leaving 13 bases between them. The length of the CDR3 is 15 residues. The CDR3 DNA sequence: TGCGCCAGCAGCTTCTCCGGGACTGAAACCGGGGAGCTGTTTTTT. As protein: CASSFSGTETGELFF.

J is TRBJ1-1 and V is TRBV18, with 9 bases fitting TRBD1. CDR3 length equals 15 residues. V was pared by 6 bases and J by 1 base, with 6 bases of the junction left unmatched. The germline gives CDR1 KGHSH, CDR2 LQKENI. DNA for the CDR3: TGTGCCAGCTCCCAGGAGACAGGGGGGAACACTGAAGCTTTCTTT. It specifies CASSQETGGNTEAFF. Based on the CDR3 plus reference TRBV18 and TRBJ1-1, the full variable domain is NAGVMQNPRHLVRRRGQEARLRCSPMKGHSHVYWYRQLPEEGLKFMVYLQKENIIDESGMPKERFSAEFPKEGPSILRIQQVVRGDSAAYFCASSQETGGNTEAFFGQGTRLTVV.

This chain links TRBV19 with TRBJ1-2; no clear D gene. Per germline, CDR1 LNHDA and CDR2 SQIVND (reference sequence). Trimming stripped 3 bases from V and 8 bases from J, with 19 bases between. There are 15 residues in the CDR3. CDR3 in DNA: TGTGCCAGTAGTATCGCGCAAGATGATGCTCGAGGCTACACCTTC. Translation: CASSIAQDDARGYTF.

In its sample, this clonotype was seen many times. The rearrangement uses TRBV7-2 and TRBJ2-2; D is undetermined. The V end was cut by 4 bases, the J end by 4 bases, with 10 bases between. CDR1 and CDR2 (germline): SGHTA, FQGNSA. The CDR3 is 14 amino acids. The CDR3 nucleotides read TGTGCCAGCAGCTCAATTGGTCCCACCGGGGAGCTGTTTTTT. It codes for CASSSIGPTGELFF.

There are many counts of this clonotype. The chain couples TRBV28 to TRBJ2-2; 7 nucleotides line up with TRBD1. Germline CDR1 reads MDHEN; CDR2 reads SYDVKM. The CDR3 is 14 residues long. Germline trimming cut 2 bases from V and 7 bases from J; bases unmatched to any gene: 4. CDR3 sequence reads: CASSLDRANGELFF. CDR3 coding DNA: TGTGCCAGCAGTTTAGACAGGGCTAACGGGGAGCTGTTTTTT.

This clonotype was found many times. This rearrangement joins TRBV6-5 to TRBJ2-7; no firm D call. The CDR3 is made up of 11 amino acids. CDR1 MNHEY and CDR2 SVGAGI come from the germline V gene. Trimming took off 7 bases at V and 3 bases at J, with 7 bases between the two ends. DNA for the CDR3: TGTGCCAGCAAGGTGTTCTACGAGCAGTACTTC. This codes for CASKVFYEQYF.

This clonotype has at least ten counts. V is TRBV2 and J is TRBJ1-2; D is unclear. CDR3 length equals 12 residues. The germline V gene has CDR1 SNHLY and CDR2 FYNNEI. V was clipped by 4 bases and J by 7 bases, with 10 bases between them. Here the CDR3 DNA reads TGTGCCAGCAGTGGCACCAAAGGTGGCTACACCTTC. As protein: CASSGTKGGYTF.

This clonotype was seen ten or more times. V and J are TRBV10-3 and TRBJ1-1; 7 bases agree with TRBD1. This CDR3 comprises 16 residues. J lost 6 bases, V lost 1 base, and 11 bases had no gene match. CDR1 ENHRY and CDR2 SYGVKD come from the germline V gene. CDR3 residues: CAISEFHRGGQSEAFF. The CDR3 DNA follows: TGTGCCATCAGTGAGTTTCACAGAGGGGGCCAATCTGAAGCTTTCTTT.

This clonotype has at least ten counts. The chain recombines TRBV20-1 with TRBJ2-7; D might be TRBD1 (5 bases). V lost 0 bases, J lost 13 bases, and 13 bases lay in between. Germline-derived CDR1 and CDR2 are DFQATT and SNEGSKA (reference sequence). The CDR3 loop spans 11 amino acids. CDR3 in amino acids: CSARDPGSDYF. The CDR3 DNA reads TGCAGTGCTAGAGATCCAGGGTCAGATTACTTC.

This clonotype turned up a few times. The CDR3 coding sequence is TGTGCCACCAGTGATGTGGACGGATACGAGCAGTACTTC. Amino acids: CATSDVDGYEQYF. The chain uses TRBV24-1 and TRBJ2-7; D call uncertain. With 3 bases removed from V and 4 bases from J, the gap between germline ends came to 9 bases. This CDR3 comprises 13 residues. Germline lookup yields CDR1 KGHDR and CDR2 SFDVKD.

This clonotype was picked up many times. The V gene is TRBV25-1, the J gene TRBJ1-5; TRBD1 is a possible D gene (5 bases). This CDR3 is 15 amino acids long. Germline lookup yields CDR1 MGHDK and CDR2 SYGVNS. V lost 2 bases, J lost 2 bases, and 10 bases lay in between. DNA of the CDR3: TGTGCCAGCAGTGAAGGGGGGATGGGCAATCAGCCCCAGCATTTT. Protein product: CASSEGGMGNQPQHF.

This clonotype was recorded many times. One junction end disagrees with the germline gene, perhaps due to a read error. The gene calls are TRBV5-1 and TRBJ1-1; the D gene is possibly TRBD1 (6 bases). Germline CDR1 and CDR2: SGHRS and YFSETQ. CDR3 size: 12 residues. The CDR3: CANSSRGSEAFF. CDR3 sequence (DNA): TGCGCCAACAGCAGCAGGGGTTCTGAAGCTTTCTTT.

This clonotype was observed once. One end of the junction fails to match germline, which may point to a read error. The chain carries TRBV7-2 and TRBJ2-7; D possibly corresponds to TRBD1 (6 bases). Germline lookup yields CDR1 SGHTA and CDR2 FQGNSA. This CDR3 comprises 13 residues. Here the CDR3 reads CVSSNDRGYEQYF. DNA of the CDR3: TGTGTCAGCAGCAACGATAGGGGGTACGAGCAGTACTTC.

This clonotype was seen a handful of times. The chain has TRBV7-8 and TRBJ2-7; D is tentatively TRBD1 or TRBD2 (6 bases each). This CDR3 region has 15 residues. Germline V CDR1 and CDR2: SGHVS, FQNEAQ. The germline V and J ends were trimmed by 5 bases and 1 base, with 15 bases remaining between them. The CDR3 sequence: CASSPRGPGSYEQYF. The CDR3 bases are TGTGCCAGCAGCCCCCGGGGGCCAGGGTCCTACGAGCAGTACTTC.

V is TRBV6-2 or TRBV6-3 and J is TRBJ2-2, with 8 nucleotides matching TRBD1. The CDR3 runs to 19 residues. J lost 2 bases, V lost 7 bases, and 18 bases had no gene match. Germline V gene sequence: CDR1 MNHEY, CDR2 SVGEGT. This CDR3 reads CASKNRDRNPNINTGELFF. CDR3 bases: TGTGCCAGCAAGAACCGGGACAGGAATCCGAATATCAACACCGGGGAGCTGTTTTTT.

This clonotype was recorded at least ten times. V gene TRBV19 combines with J gene TRBJ1-1; 7 nucleotides line up with TRBD1. Germline loops: CDR1 LNHDA, CDR2 SQIVND (reference sequence). V shed 0 bases and J 6 bases; nucleotides not matched to a gene: 7. The CDR3 covers 15 residues. The CDR3 reads CASSIDTTGKAEAFF. The DNA of the CDR3 is TGTGCCAGTAGTATAGATACGACAGGGAAGGCTGAAGCTTTCTTT. The full variable domain, completed using reference TRBV19 and TRBJ1-1, is DGGITQSPKYLFRKEGQNVTLSCEQNLNHDAMYWYRQDPGQGLRLIYYSQIVNDFQKGDIAEGYSVSREKKESFPLTVTSAQKNPTAFYLCASSIDTTGKAEAFFGQGTRLTVV.

This clonotype was seen at least ten times. This sequence joins TRBV6-5 and TRBJ1-2, with a possible D match to TRBD1 (5 bases). There are 15 residues in the CDR3. Deletions cut 0 bases from V and 6 bases from J, with 14 bases between. From germline, CDR1 is MNHEY and CDR2 SVGAGI. The CDR3 spells CASSYSAVGGDGYTF. The CDR3 coding sequence is TGTGCCAGCAGTTACTCAGCGGTCGGGGGGGATGGCTACACCTTC.

This clonotype was detected ten times or more. The rearrangement joins TRBV20-1 to TRBJ2-3, with D hard to call. Per the germline V gene, CDR1 is DFQATT and CDR2 is SNEGSKA (reference sequence). V was trimmed by 6 bases and J by 5 bases, leaving 18 bases between them. This CDR3 is built from 14 residues. CDR3 residues: CSAGPASVVDTQYF. For the CDR3, the DNA is TGCAGTGCCGGCCCAGCTTCGGTGGTAGATACGCAGTATTTT.

CDR3 amino acids: CASSLRPSMNTEAFF. The CDR3 nucleotides are TGTGCCAGCAGTTTAAGGCCATCCATGAACACTGAAGCTTTCTTT. V gene TRBV27 combines with J gene TRBJ1-1; D unclear. The CDR3 runs to 15 residues. The germline V gene encodes CDR1 MNHEY and CDR2 SMNVEV (reference sequence). The V gene lost 2 bases and the J gene lost 0 bases, with 10 bases spanning the gap.

CDR3 loop: CATNITVWNQPQHF. In nucleotides, the CDR3 is TGTGCCACCAACATCACAGTGTGGAATCAGCCCCAGCATTTT. This rearrangement joins TRBV24-1 to TRBJ1-5; D unclear. The CDR3 consists of 14 residues. The V gene's germline CDR1 is KGHDR and CDR2 SFDVKD. V lost 8 bases and J lost 4, with 14 bases in between.

This clonotype was seen many times. The chain couples TRBV6-5 to TRBJ2-5; 11 bases are a match to TRBD2. With 3 bases clipped from V and 4 bases from J, the junction kept 4 bases outside the gene matches. The CDR3 runs 15 residues. The germline gives CDR1 MNHEY, CDR2 SVGAGI. CDR3 nucleotides: TGTGCCAGCAGTTATACTAGCGGGGGAGGAGAGACCCAGTACTTC. It encodes CASSYTSGGGETQYF.

This clonotype was seen many times. The chain uses TRBV11-2 and TRBJ2-2; D is unresolved. Germline V gene sequence: CDR1 SGHAT, CDR2 FQNNGV. CDR3 size: 18 residues. V was pared by 4 bases and J by 5 bases, with 23 bases between. The CDR3 loop is CASSYHIRGPGETGELFF. The CDR3, as DNA: TGTGCCAGCAGCTACCATATCCGAGGACCAGGTGAAACCGGGGAGCTGTTTTTT.

This chain links TRBV5-1 with TRBJ1-3; the match to TRBD1 covers 9 bases. After removal of 0 bases from V and 0 bases from J, the junction contained 4 bases not matched to a gene. The germline V gene encodes CDR1 SGHRS and CDR2 YFSETQ. CDR3 length: 17 amino acids. CDR3 DNA sequence: TGCGCCAGCAGCTTGGATGGACAGGGGATCTCTGGAAACACCATATATTTT. It yields the protein CASSLDGQGISGNTIYF.

The chain links TRBV27 to TRBJ1-5; no clear D. Germline CDR1 is MNHEY and CDR2 is SMNVEV (reference sequence). This CDR3 has 13 residues. This CDR3 is CVPRPREYRPQHF. CDR3 coding DNA: TGTGTCCCTAGGCCCCGGGAATATCGGCCCCAGCATTTT.

In this sample, this clonotype turned up many times. The chain links TRBV29-1 to TRBJ2-7; 8 bases align to TRBD1. Trimming took 1 base from V and 8 from J; bases not matched to a gene: 4. This CDR3 spans 12 amino acids. Germline lookup yields CDR1 SQVTM and CDR2 ANQGSEA. The chain's CDR3 is CSVEGQGAKQYF. In DNA, the CDR3 is TGCAGCGTTGAAGGGCAGGGGGCGAAGCAGTACTTC.